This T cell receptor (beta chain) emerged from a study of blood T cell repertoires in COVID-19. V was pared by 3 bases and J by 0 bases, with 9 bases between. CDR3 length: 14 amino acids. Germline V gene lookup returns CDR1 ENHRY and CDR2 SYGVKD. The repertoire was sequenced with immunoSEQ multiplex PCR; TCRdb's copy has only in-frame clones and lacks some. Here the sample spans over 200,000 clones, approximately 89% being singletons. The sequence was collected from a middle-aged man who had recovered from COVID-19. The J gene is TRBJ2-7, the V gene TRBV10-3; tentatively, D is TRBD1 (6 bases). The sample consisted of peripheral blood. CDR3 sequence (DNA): TGTGCCATCAGTGAAATACAGGGCTCCTACGAGCAGTACTTC. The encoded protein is CAISEIQGSYEQYF.